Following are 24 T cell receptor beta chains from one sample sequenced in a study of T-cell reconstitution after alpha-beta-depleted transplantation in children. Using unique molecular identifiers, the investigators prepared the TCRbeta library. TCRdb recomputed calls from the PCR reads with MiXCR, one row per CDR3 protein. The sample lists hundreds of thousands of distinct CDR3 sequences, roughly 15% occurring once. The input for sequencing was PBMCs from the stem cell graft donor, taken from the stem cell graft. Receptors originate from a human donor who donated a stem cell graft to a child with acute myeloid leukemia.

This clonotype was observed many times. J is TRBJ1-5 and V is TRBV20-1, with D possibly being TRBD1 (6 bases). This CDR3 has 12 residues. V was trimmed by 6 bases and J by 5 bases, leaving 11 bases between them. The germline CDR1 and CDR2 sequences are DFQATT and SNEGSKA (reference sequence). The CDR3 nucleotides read TGCAGTGCAAGTAGGGGGGATCAGCCCCAGCATTTT. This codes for CSASRGDQPQHF.

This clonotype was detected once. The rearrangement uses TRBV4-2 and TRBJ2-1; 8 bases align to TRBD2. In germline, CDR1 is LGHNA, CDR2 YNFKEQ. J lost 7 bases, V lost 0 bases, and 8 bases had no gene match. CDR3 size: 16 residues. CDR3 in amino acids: CASSQEVSSGWNEQFF. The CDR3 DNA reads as TGTGCCAGCAGCCAAGAAGTGTCTAGCGGGTGGAATGAGCAGTTCTTC.

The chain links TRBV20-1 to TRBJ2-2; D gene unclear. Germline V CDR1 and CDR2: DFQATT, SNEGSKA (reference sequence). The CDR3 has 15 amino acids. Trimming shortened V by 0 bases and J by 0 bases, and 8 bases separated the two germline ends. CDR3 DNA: TGCAGTGCTAGAGATACAACTACGAACACCGGGGAGCTGTTTTTT. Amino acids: CSARDTTTNTGELFF.

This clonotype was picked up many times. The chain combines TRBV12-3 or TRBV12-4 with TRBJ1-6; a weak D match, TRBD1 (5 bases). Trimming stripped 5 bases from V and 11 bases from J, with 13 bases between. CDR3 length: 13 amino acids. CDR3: CASSDGTGAPLHF. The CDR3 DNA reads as TGTGCCAGCAGTGACGGCACGGGGGCACCCCTCCACTTT.

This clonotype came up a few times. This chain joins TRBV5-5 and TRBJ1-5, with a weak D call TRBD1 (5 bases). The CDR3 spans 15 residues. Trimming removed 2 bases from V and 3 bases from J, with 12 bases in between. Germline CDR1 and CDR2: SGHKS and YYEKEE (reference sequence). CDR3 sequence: CASSFGGTYNQPQHF. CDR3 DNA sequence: TGTGCCAGCAGCTTCGGAGGGACTTACAATCAGCCCCAGCATTTT.

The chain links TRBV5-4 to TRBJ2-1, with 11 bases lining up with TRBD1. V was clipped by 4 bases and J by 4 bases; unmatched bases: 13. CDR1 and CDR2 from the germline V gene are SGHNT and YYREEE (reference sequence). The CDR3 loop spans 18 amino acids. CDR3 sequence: CASSLGQGAAGPYNEQFF. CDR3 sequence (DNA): TGTGCCAGCAGCCTTGGACAGGGGGCCGCCGGACCGTACAATGAGCAGTTCTTC. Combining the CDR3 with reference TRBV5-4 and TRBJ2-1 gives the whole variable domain ETGVTQSPTHLIKTRGQQVTLRCSSQSGHNTVSWYQQALGQGPQFIFQYYREEENGRGNFPPRFSGLQFPNYSSELNVNALELDDSALYLCASSLGQGAAGPYNEQFFGPGTRLTVL.

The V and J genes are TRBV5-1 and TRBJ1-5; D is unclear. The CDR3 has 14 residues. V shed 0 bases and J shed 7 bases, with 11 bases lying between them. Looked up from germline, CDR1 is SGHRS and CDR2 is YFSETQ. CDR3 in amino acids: CASSLDSQYQPQHF. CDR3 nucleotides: TGCGCCAGCAGCTTGGACAGCCAGTACCAGCCCCAGCATTTT.

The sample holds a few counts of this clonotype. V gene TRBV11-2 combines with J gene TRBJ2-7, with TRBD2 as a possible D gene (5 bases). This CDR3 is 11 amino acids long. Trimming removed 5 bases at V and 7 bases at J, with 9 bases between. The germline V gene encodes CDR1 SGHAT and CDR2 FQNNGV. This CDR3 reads CASSLDWEQYF. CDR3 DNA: TGTGCCAGCAGCCTGGACTGGGAGCAGTACTTC.

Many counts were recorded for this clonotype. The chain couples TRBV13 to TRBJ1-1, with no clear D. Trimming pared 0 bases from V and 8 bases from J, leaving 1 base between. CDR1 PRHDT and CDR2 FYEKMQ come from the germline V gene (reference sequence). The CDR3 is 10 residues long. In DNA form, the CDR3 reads TGTGCCAGCAGCTTAGGCGAAGCTTTCTTT. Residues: CASSLGEAFF.

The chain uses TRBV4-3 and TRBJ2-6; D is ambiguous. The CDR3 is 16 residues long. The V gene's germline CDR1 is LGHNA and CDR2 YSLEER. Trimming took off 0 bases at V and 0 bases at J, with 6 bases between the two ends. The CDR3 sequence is CASSQDGNSGANVLTF. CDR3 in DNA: TGCGCCAGCAGCCAAGATGGCAACTCTGGGGCCAACGTCCTGACTTTC.

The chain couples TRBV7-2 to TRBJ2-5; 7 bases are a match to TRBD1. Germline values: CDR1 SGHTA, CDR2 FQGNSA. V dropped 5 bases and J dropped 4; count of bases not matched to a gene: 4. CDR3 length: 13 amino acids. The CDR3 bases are TGTGCCAGCAGCACCCGACAGGGAGAGACCCAGTACTTC. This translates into CASSTRQGETQYF.

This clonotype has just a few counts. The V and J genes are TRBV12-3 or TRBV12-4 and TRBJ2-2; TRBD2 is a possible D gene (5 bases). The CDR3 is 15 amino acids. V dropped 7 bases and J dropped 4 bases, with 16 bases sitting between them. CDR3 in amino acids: CASNARGVSTGELFF. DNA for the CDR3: TGTGCCAGCAATGCCCGGGGTGTCAGCACCGGGGAGCTGTTTTTT.

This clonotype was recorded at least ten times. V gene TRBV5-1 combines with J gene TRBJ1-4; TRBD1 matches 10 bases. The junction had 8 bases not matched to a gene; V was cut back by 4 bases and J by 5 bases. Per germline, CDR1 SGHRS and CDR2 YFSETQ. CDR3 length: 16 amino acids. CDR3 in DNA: TGCGCCAGCAGCATCGACGGACAGGGGGTAAATGAAAAACTGTTTTTT. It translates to CASSIDGQGVNEKLFF.

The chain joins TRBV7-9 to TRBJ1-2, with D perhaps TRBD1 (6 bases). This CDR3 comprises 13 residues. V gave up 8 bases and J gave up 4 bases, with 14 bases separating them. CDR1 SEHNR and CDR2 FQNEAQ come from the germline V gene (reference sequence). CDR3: CASGGQGSYGYTF. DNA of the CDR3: TGTGCCAGCGGGGGCCAGGGATCCTATGGCTACACCTTC.

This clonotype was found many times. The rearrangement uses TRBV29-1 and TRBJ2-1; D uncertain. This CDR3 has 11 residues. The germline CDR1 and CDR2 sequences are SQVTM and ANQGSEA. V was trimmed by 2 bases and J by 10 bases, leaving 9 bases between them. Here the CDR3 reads CSVERAEEQFF. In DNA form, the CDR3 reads TGCAGCGTTGAAAGGGCAGAGGAGCAGTTCTTC.

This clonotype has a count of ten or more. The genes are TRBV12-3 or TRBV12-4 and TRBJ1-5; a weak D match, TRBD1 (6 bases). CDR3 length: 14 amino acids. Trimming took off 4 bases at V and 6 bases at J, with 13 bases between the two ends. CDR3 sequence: CASSSWTDRQPQHF. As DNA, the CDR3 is TGTGCCAGCAGTTCTTGGACAGACCGTCAGCCCCAGCATTTT.

CDR3 in amino acids: CASSTPGQGQFPGELFF. The CDR3 bases are TGCGCCAGCAGCACTCCCGGACAGGGTCAGTTCCCCGGGGAGCTGTTTTTT. The rearrangement uses TRBV5-1 and TRBJ2-2, with 8 bases that match TRBD1. V lost 4 bases to trimming and J lost 6 bases; unmatched junction nucleotides: 14. The CDR3 is 17 amino acids. The germline V gene has CDR1 SGHRS and CDR2 YFSETQ.

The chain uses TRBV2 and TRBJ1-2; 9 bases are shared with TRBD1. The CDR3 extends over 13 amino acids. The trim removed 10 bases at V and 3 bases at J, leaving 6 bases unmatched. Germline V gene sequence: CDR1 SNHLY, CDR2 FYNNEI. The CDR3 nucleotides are TGTGCCAACCCGGGACAGGGATACTATGGCTACACCTTC. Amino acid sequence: CANPGQGYYGYTF.

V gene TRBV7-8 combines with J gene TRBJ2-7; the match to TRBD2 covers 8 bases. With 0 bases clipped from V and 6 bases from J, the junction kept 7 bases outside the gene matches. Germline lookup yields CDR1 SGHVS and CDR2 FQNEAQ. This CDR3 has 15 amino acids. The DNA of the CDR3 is TGTGCCAGCAGCTTAGCGCGTGGTAGCGGGATCGAGCAGTACTTC. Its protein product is CASSLARGSGIEQYF.

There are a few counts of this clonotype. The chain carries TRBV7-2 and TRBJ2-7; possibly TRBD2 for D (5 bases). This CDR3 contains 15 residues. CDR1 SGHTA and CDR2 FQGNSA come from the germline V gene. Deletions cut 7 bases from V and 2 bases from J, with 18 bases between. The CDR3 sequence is CASTQWSYGTYEQYF. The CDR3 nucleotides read TGTGCCAGCACCCAGTGGAGTTACGGGACCTACGAGCAGTACTTC.

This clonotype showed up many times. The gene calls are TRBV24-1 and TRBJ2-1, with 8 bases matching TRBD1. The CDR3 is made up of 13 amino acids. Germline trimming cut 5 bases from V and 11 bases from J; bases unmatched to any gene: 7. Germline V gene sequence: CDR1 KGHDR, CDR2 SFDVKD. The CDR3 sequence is CATSGGQGYQQFF. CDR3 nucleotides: TGTGCCACCAGTGGTGGACAGGGATATCAGCAGTTCTTC.

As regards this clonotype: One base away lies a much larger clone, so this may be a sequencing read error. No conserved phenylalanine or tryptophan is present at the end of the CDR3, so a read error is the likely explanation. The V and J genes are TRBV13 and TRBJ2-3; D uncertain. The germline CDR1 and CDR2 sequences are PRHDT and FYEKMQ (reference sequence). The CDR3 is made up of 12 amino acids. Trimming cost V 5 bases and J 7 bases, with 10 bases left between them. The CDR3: CASSQTTHTQYS. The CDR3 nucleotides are TGTGCCAGCAGCCAGACCACGCATACGCAGTATTCT.

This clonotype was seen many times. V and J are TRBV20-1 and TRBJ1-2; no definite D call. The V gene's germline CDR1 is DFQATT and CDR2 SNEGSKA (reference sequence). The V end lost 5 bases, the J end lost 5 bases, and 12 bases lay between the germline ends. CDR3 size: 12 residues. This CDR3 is CSAAGSSYGYTF. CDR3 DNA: TGCAGTGCTGCCGGGAGTTCATATGGCTACACCTTC.

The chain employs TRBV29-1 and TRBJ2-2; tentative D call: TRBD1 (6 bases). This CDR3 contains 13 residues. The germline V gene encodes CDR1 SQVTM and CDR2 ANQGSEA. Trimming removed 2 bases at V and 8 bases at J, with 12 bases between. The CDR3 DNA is TGCAGCGTTGAATCCCCAGGGGCGGGGGAGCTGTTTTTT. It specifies CSVESPGAGELFF.